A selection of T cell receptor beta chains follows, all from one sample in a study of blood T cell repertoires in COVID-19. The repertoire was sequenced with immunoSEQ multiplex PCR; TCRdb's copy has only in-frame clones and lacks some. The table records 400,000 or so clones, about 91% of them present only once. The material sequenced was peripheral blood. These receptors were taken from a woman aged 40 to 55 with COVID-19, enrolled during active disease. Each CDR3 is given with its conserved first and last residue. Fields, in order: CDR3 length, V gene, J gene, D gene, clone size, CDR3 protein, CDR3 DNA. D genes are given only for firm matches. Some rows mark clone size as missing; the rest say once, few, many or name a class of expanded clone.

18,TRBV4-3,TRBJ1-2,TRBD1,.,CASSQDLDRGSVGYGYTF,TGCGCCAGCAGCCAAGATCTCGACAGGGGGTCTGTGGGCTATGGCTACACCTTC
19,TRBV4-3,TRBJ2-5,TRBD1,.,CASSQALTGQGGLQETQYF,TGCGCCAGCAGCCAAGCGCTAACTGGACAGGGGGGTCTACAAGAGACCCAGTACTTC
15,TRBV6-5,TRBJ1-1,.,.,CASSYSTRGGTEAFF,TGTGCCAGCAGTTACTCGACGAGAGGAGGCACTGAAGCTTTCTTT
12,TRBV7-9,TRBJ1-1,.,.,CASSLDQQEPFF,TGTGCCAGCAGCTTAGATCAACAGGAGCCTTTCTTT
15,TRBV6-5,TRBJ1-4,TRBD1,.,CASRVNRGGNEKLFF,TGTGCCAGCAGAGTAAACAGGGGGGGTAATGAAAAACTGTTTTTT
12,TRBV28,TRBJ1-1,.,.,CASSSSPSEAFF,TGTGCCAGCAGTTCTTCCCCTTCTGAAGCTTTCTTT
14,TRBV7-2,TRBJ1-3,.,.,CASSYKTAGNTIYF,TGTGCCAGCAGCTACAAGACAGCTGGAAACACCATATATTTT
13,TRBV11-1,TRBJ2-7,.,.,CASGGLNSYEQYF,TGTGCCAGCGGGGGACTTAATTCCTACGAGCAGTACTTC
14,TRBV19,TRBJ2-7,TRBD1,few,CASSLGQVPREQYF,TGTGCCAGTAGTTTGGGACAGGTTCCTCGCGAGCAGTACTTC
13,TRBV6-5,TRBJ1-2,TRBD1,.,CASSPGQGLGYTF,TGTGCCAGCAGCCCGGGACAGGGGTTGGGCTACACCTTC
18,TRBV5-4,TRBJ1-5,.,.,CASTISLRGPDNNQPQHF,TGTGCCAGCACCATAAGTTTAAGGGGCCCGGATAACAATCAGCCCCAGCATTTT
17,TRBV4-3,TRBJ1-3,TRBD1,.,CASSQGRTGIGGNTIYF,TGCGCCAGCAGCCAGGGTAGGACAGGGATAGGTGGAAACACCATATATTTT
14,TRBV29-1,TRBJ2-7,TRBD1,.,CSVVGQRSSYEQYF,TGCAGCGTTGTGGGACAGAGGAGCTCCTACGAGCAGTACTTC
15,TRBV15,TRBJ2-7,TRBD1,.,CATSRGGTGFNEQYF,TGTGCCACCAGCAGGGGAGGGACAGGGTTTAACGAGCAGTACTTC
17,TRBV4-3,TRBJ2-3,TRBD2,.,CASSPDPALAGTDTQYF,TGCGCCAGCAGCCCCGACCCGGCGCTAGCGGGGACAGATACGCAGTATTTT
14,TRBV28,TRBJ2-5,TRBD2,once,CASRGLAGLETQYF,TGTGCCAGCAGGGGACTAGCGGGGTTGGAGACCCAGTACTTC
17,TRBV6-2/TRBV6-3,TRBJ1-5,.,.,CASSYHILLGANQPQHF,TGTGCCAGCAGTTACCACATATTATTGGGGGCGAATCAGCCCCAGCATTTT
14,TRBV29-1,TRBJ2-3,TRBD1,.,CSAIRDRGQDTQYF,TGCAGCGCCATCCGGGACAGGGGCCAAGATACGCAGTATTTT
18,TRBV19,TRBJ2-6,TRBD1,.,CASSIRAGGMLGANVLTF,TGTGCCAGTAGTATAAGGGCAGGGGGTATGCTTGGGGCCAACGTCCTGACTTTC
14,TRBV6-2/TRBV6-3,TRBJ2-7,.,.,CASSYGQGSWEQYF,TGTGCCAGCAGTTACGGTCAGGGGTCTTGGGAGCAGTACTTC
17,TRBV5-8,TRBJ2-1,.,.,CASTQGRGASSYNEQFF,TGTGCCAGCACCCAAGGCCGGGGGGCGAGCTCCTACAATGAGCAGTTCTTC
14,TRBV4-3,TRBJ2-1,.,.,CASSQAGQFNEQFF,TGCGCCAGCAGCCAAGCAGGACAGTTCAATGAGCAGTTCTTC
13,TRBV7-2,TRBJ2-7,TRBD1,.,CASHRDRAAEQYF,TGTGCCAGTCACCGGGACAGGGCTGCCGAGCAGTACTTC
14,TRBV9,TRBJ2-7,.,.,CASSSSRGNYEQYF,TGTGCCAGCAGCTCGAGTCGCGGAAACTACGAGCAGTACTTC
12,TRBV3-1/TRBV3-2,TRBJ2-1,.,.,CASSQGRNEQFF,TGTGCCAGCAGCCAAGGTAGAAATGAGCAGTTCTTC
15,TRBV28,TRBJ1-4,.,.,CASSTNGATNEKLFF,TGTGCCAGCAGTACCAACGGTGCAACTAATGAAAAACTGTTTTTT
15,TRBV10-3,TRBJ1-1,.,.,CAISKRETGDTEAFF,TGTGCCATCAGTAAGCGGGAAACGGGGGACACTGAAGCTTTCTTT
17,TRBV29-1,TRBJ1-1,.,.,CSVASRTEAIMNTEAFF,TGCAGCGTAGCCTCACGGACAGAAGCGATTATGAACACTGAAGCTTTCTTT
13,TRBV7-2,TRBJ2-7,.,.,CASSSAGVGEQYF,TGTGCCAGCAGCTCAGCAGGGGTGGGGGAGCAGTACTTC
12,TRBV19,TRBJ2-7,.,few,CASSTPGYEQYF,TGTGCCAGTAGTACCCCGGGCTACGAGCAGTACTTC
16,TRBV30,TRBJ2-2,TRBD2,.,CAWSAGLAGGTGELFF,TGTGCCTGGAGTGCGGGACTAGCGGGGGGGACCGGGGAGCTGTTTTTT
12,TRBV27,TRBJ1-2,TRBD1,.,CASSLGTGDVLF,TGTGCCAGCAGTTTAGGGACAGGGGATGTCCTCTTC
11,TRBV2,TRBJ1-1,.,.,CASLRNTEAFF,TGTGCCAGCCTCAGGAACACTGAAGCTTTCTTT
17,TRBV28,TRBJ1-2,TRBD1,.,CASSFPTGTGYGYGYTF,TGTGCCAGCAGTTTCCCAACCGGGACAGGTTACGGCTATGGCTACACCTTC
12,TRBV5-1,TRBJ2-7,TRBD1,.,CASSWTGNEQYF,TGCGCCAGCAGCTGGACAGGGAACGAGCAGTACTTC
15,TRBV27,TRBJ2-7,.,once,CASSLTANPSYEQYF,TGTGCCAGCAGTCTCACAGCAAATCCCTCCTACGAGCAGTACTTC
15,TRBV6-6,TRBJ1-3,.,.,CASSQGQLSGNTIYF,TGTGCCAGCAGTCAAGGACAGCTCTCTGGAAACACCATATATTTT
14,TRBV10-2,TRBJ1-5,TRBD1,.,CASSEPTGVQPQHF,TGCGCCAGCAGTGAACCCACAGGGGTTCAGCCCCAGCATTTT
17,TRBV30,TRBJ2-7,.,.,CAWKLAGSPSINYEQYF,TGTGCCTGGAAGTTGGCAGGATCACCCTCGATCAACTACGAGCAGTACTTC
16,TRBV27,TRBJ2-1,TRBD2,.,CASSLTRTSIFNEQFF,TGTGCCAGCAGTCTAACCCGGACTAGTATCTTTAATGAGCAGTTCTTC
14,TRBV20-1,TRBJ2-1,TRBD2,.,CSASRTSGRDEQFF,TGCAGTGCTAGTAGGACTAGCGGGAGGGATGAGCAGTTCTTC
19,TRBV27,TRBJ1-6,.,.,CASSLGGLLPGRYNSPLHF,TGTGCCAGCAGTTTAGGGGGCTTACTTCCGGGCCGCTATAATTCACCCCTCCACTTT
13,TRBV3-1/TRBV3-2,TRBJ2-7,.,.,CASTPGGQNEQYF,TGTGCCAGCACCCCGGGGGGCCAGAACGAGCAGTACTTC
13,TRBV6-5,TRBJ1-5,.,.,CASTPFRGQPQHF,TGTGCCAGCACCCCGTTCCGGGGTCAGCCCCAGCATTTT
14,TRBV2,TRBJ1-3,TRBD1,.,CASRAGQGGNTIYF,TGTGCCAGCAGAGCGGGACAGGGAGGAAACACCATATATTTT
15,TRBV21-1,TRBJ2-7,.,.,CASSRGLALSYEQYF,TGTGCCAGCAGCAGGGGACTAGCGTTGTCCTACGAGCAGTACTTC
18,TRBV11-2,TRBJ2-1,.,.,CASSSARGKAGSYNEQFF,TGTGCCAGCAGCTCTGCCAGAGGGAAAGCGGGCTCCTACAATGAGCAGTTCTTC
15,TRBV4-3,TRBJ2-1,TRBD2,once,CASSPGTSAYNEQFF,TGCGCCAGCAGCCCAGGGACTAGCGCTTACAATGAGCAGTTCTTC
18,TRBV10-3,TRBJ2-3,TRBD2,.,CAIAYNLAGGPGTDTQYF,TGTGCCATCGCCTATAACCTAGCGGGAGGGCCGGGCACAGATACGCAGTATTTT
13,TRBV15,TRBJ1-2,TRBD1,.,CATSRVQGGGYTF,TGTGCCACCAGCAGAGTGCAGGGGGGAGGCTACACCTTC
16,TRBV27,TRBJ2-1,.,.,CASSLSQGGARNEQFF,TGTGCCAGCAGTTTATCACAGGGCGGCGCCCGCAATGAGCAGTTCTTC
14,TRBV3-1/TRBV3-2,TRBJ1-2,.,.,CASSLASANYGYTF,TGTGCCAGCAGCCTAGCTTCGGCTAACTATGGCTACACCTTC
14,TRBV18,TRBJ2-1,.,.,CASTFLTEYNEQFF,TGTGCCAGCACCTTCCTAACCGAATACAATGAGCAGTTCTTC
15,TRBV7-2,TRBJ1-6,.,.,CASSLLDSTNSPLHF,TGTGCCAGCAGCTTACTGGACAGTACAAATTCACCCCTCCACTTT
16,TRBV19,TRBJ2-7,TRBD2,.,CASSPRGAAGGLEQYF,TGTGCCAGTAGTCCAAGAGGTGCAGCGGGAGGGCTCGAGCAGTACTTC
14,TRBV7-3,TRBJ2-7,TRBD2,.,CASSLLAGGGEQYF,TGTGCCAGCAGCTTGTTAGCGGGAGGAGGCGAGCAGTACTTC
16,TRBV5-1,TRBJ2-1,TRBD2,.,CASSLDLAGEINEQFF,TGCGCCAGCAGCTTGGATCTAGCGGGGGAGATCAATGAGCAGTTCTTC